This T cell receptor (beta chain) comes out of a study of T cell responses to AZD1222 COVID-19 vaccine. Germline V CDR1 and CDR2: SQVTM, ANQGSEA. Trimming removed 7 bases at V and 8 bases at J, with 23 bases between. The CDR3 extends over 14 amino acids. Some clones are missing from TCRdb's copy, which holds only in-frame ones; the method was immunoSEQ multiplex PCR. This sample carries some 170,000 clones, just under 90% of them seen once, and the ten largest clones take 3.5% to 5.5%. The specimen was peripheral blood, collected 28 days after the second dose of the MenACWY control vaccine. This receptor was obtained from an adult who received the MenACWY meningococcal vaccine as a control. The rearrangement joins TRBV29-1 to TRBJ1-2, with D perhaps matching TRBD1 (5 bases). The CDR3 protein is CSGTSPGELNGYTF. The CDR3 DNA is TGCAGCGGGACAAGCCCGGGGGAGTTGAACGGCTACACCTTC.